This T cell receptor beta chain was recovered during a study of shared clonotypes between healthy human individuals. Study-level findings and limits: Richness estimates generally favored naive over memory subsets. Among non-shared clonotypes, generation probabilities were lower than among those shared by all four donors.

Generated by immunoSEQ multiplex PCR, the TCRdb table keeps only in-frame clones and is missing some. This table has approximately 1,500,000 clones, around 97% appearing once. The germline gives CDR1 MNHNS, CDR2 SASEGT. CDR3 length equals 14 residues. V was trimmed by 8 bases and J by 3 bases, leaving 15 bases between them. As for this clone: Its antigen is unknown.

This receptor was identified in a man aged 30 to 39 in good health. The chain combines TRBV6-1 with TRBJ2-3, with TRBD2 as a possible D gene (6 bases). Material: naive CD4+ T cells sorted from blood. Noted subset: CD45RA+ positively selected. For the CDR3, the DNA is TGTGCCAGCGGGGAAGGGGCGGGAACAGATACGCAGTATTTT. It encodes CASGEGAGTDTQYF.